This T cell receptor beta chain was identified during a study of cytomegalovirus exposure and HLA in healthy donors. In the study overall: A prior analysis found around 110 million unique TCR beta sequences from 170 million or so T cells. Findings of the study overall: The study flagged some 170 TCR beta chains as cytomegalovirus-associated.

The PCR was carried out with 60 Vbeta primers and 13 Jbeta primers. The protocol was immunoSEQ multiplex PCR, while the TCRdb copy is restricted to in-frame clones and leaves out a portion. The table has 75,000 to 100,000 clones, around three quarters seen once. This clone was seen only a few times. Its antigen is currently unknown. The sequence was obtained from a man aged 25 to 45 in good health and CMV-seronegative. Input material: PBMCs.

In nucleotides, the CDR3 is TGTGCCAGTCAAATGGGGGCGCGGAACACTGAAGCTTTCTTT. Amino acids: CASQMGARNTEAFF. V is TRBV7-9 and J is TRBJ1-1; possible D gene TRBD1, 6 bases. CDR1 is SEHNR, CDR2 FQNEAQ, per germline (reference sequence). CDR3 length equals 14 residues. The V and J ends lost 9 bases and 1 base respectively, with 15 bases between them.